This TCR beta chain was sequenced for a study of blood T cells in healthy people across ages (dated by TCRdb to the mid-2010s). With respect to the entire study: In model experiments, roughly one uniquely barcoded TCR beta cDNA molecule per two T cells was captured by template switching. Using deep sequencing normalized with unique cDNA molecular identifiers, the study measured how TCR beta repertoire diversity changes with age. The donors were split into four age groups: young (average roughly 15 years), middle-aged (around 37), aged (around 67) and long-lived (roughly 77). Using the same blood draw, the study looked at two additional independent replicas of 1 million unique cDNA reads for two donors, one aged 18 to 30 and the other aged 80 or older. Beyond this particular receptor, the publication reports: Observed TCR beta diversity correlated strongly with the percentage of naive T cells measured by flow cytometry. Estimates of total diversity based on one million sequenced T cells were considered lower bounds and underestimates. Since profiling was done on bulk unsorted PBMCs, naive and antigen-experienced compartments could not be conclusively compared. Donor CMV infection status was unknown, potentially confounding age-related changes in expanded clonotypes. Compared with the aged group, the long-lived group had more naive CD4+ T cells, fewer expanded clones and increased TCR diversity, suggesting age selection. Observed TCR beta diversity per million T cells fell roughly linearly with age, and a significant reduction was already apparent by age roughly 40.

The V and J ends are trimmed by 4 bases and 3 bases, leaving 20 bases between them. There are 17 amino acids in the CDR3, from cysteine to phenylalanine inclusive. Kept here is only the CDR3 DNA, which spans 51 bases and is read in frame from base 1. CDR1 and CDR2 (SGHDT, YYEEEE) derive from the germline V gene. Libraries were made using 5' RACE. These reads were obtained on an Illumina HiSeq 2500. A second roughly 6 to 12 cycle PCR used a sample-barcoded 5' primer and a J-beta primer mix. Each TCR beta cDNA molecule received a unique molecular identifier from a template-switch 5' adaptor carrying 12 random nucleotides. Each sample yielded at least 2.5 million CDR3-containing paired-end reads. The Mint cDNA synthesis kit, primed by a TRBC-specific oligonucleotide, was used to synthesize first-strand cDNA from all RNA. After uracil-DNA glycosylase treatment, a first 18-cycle PCR used universal primers M1SS and BC2_uni_R on all cDNA. Regarding the original processing steps: Each sample was normalized by randomly selecting 1 million high-quality reads, each carrying a distinct molecular identifier. Instead of being binned into consensus sequences, reads that shared molecular identifiers were thrown out. MiTCR, with a Q25 quality threshold and the strictest error-elimination algorithm, was used for CDR3 identification, clonotype clustering and error correction. A nonparametric unseen species model with Euler transformation was used to estimate lower-bound total TCR beta diversity. TCRdb applied fastp at Q25 and MiXCR to the public reads, then kept only in-frame beta chains. Identical CDR3 proteins give one entry, which carries the most common genes and DNA. The V and J calls and clone size are TCRdb's, not the authors'. The sample table records more than 750,000 distinct CDR3 sequences; almost 30% of these occur just once. About 10% of the sample is taken by the ten largest.

This clonotype has more than one count but fewer than ten. This receptor's antigen is unknown. Per-base quality was not reported, and no clone a single base away is much larger than it. The donors were roughly 40 Caucasian individuals from Russia, aged roughly 6 to 100 years, who were systemically healthy. Each donor gave 9 to 10 milliliters of peripheral blood, collected into EDTA-treated Vacutainer tubes. Ficoll-Paque density-gradient centrifugation was used to isolate PBMCs, with at least 7 million obtained per sample. Trizol reagent was used to extract total RNA from PBMCs, with at least 6 micrograms per sample. For every donor, an aliquot of PBMCs went through flow cytometry to measure the percentages of naive CD45RAhigh/CD27high T cells. The data also belong to a second study, concerning T cells of mothers and their children. The second investigation adds: Nine systemically healthy Caucasian individuals, comprising three mothers and their six children, were included as donors. cDNA synthesis used all of the extracted RNA, with around 1.6 ug of RNA in each 15 ul reaction. In the second PCR, the M1S primer added sample barcodes and 2-4 random nucleotides. Each mother yielded over 8.5 million TCR beta CDR3 reads and each child roughly 2.9 million reads. Thymic selection similarly shapes TCR recombination output in related and unrelated pairs, with minor effect from inherited differences. Normalized repertoire overlap was always found to be slightly, but never significantly, higher in related mother-child pairs than in unrelated mother-child pairs. Persistent microchimeric T cell clones were not detected, at a sensitivity of around 95 clones per million clonotypes. The study used deep NGS to compare TCR beta repertoires of mothers and children, seeking features distinguishing related mother-child pairs from unrelated individuals. The mean age was around 40 +/- 4 years for the mothers and approximately 11 +/- 4 years for the children. After adapters were ligated using NEBNext reagents, the libraries underwent 100+100 nt paired-end sequencing on an Illumina HiSeq 2000. Mother and child libraries were prepared a month apart and sequenced in separate runs to prevent cross-contamination. For each donor, between roughly 500,000 and 2,200,000 distinct TCR beta clonotypes were identified. Naive TCR beta clonotypes were estimated from low-frequency clonotypes matched to each donor's FACS-determined naive share, without sorting.

The receptor was isolated from a woman aged 40 to 50 in good health. The rearrangement joined TRBV5-6 to TRBJ2-1; a weak D assignment points to TRBD1 (5 bases agree). Material for sequencing was blood. The CDR3: CASSPMGQNYFYNEQFF. The nucleotide sequence is TGTGCCAGCAGCCCCATGGGGCAGAACTATTTCTACAATGAGCAGTTCTTC.